The clone carrying this T cell receptor (beta chain) occurred once. Authors' methods: From reference gene primer amplification, estimates of nucleated cell counts were derived. The assay was immunoSEQ multiplex PCR, and TCRdb's table has in-frame clones only and misses some. D and trimming were read from the DNA, whereas the V and J calls and clone size are those reported in that table. The sample lists 250,000 or so clones, about 83% seen once, with more than 1.5% in the top ten. The entry originates in a study of blood T cell repertoires in COVID-19. About the research overall: Samples representing acute and convalescent COVID-19 were sourced from the United States, Italy and Spain. T cells, B-cell-depleted T cells, or PBMCs provided the cDNA or gDNA that served as material.

CDR3 size: 17 residues. The germline CDR1 and CDR2 sequences are MNHEY and SMNVEV (reference sequence). Trimming cost V 6 bases and J 9 bases, with 24 bases left between them. V gene TRBV27 combines with J gene TRBJ1-6, with a possible D match to TRBD1 (6 bases). Sequencing was performed on peripheral blood. This TCR derives from a woman between 35 and 50 years old who had recovered from COVID-19. The CDR3 sequence is CASRSGQYGRRGSPLHF. The CDR3 nucleotides read TGTGCCAGCAGGTCCGGACAGTATGGAAGAAGGGGTTCACCCCTCCACTTT.